This T cell receptor beta chain was retrieved from a study of CD4 T cell repertoires in COVID-19. The protocol was immunoSEQ multiplex PCR, while the TCRdb copy is restricted to in-frame clones and leaves out a portion. This table holds approximately 79,000 clones, 83% found once. The receptor's source is a human donor who had COVID-19. This material consisted of CD4+ T cells from peripheral blood, taken after recovery from COVID-19.

CDR3 sequence reads: CASSRPGLVSEQYF. CDR3 coding DNA: TGTGCCAGCAGCCGACCGGGTCTCGTGTCCGAGCAGTACTTC. J is TRBJ2-7 and V is TRBV11-2; D ambiguous. V lost 5 bases and J lost 6, with 17 bases in between. This CDR3 region has 14 residues. Germline values: CDR1 SGHAT, CDR2 FQNNGV.